This TCR beta chain was sequenced in a study of T cells expressing NK-cell markers. TCRdb reanalyzed the 5' RACE reads, giving one entry per CDR3 protein sequence and no DNA. The listing contains a few hundred thousand distinct CDR3 sequences. The CDR3 contains 16 residues. Germline CDR1 and CDR2: SGHAT and FQNNGV. About this clonotype: The antigen remains unidentified.

Broader study findings: Dominant NKG2C+ clonotypes accounted for roughly 1.0-7.0% of CD8+ T cells in a handful of donors.

The sample comprised blood T cells: a sorted CD56 or NKG2C T cell subset, CD4+ or CD8+ T cells, or bulk PBMC T cells (not recorded which). This chain joins TRBV11-2 and TRBJ1-4. The sequence derives from a woman aged 45-59 years in good health. Here the CDR3 reads CASSSTTGATNEKLFF.